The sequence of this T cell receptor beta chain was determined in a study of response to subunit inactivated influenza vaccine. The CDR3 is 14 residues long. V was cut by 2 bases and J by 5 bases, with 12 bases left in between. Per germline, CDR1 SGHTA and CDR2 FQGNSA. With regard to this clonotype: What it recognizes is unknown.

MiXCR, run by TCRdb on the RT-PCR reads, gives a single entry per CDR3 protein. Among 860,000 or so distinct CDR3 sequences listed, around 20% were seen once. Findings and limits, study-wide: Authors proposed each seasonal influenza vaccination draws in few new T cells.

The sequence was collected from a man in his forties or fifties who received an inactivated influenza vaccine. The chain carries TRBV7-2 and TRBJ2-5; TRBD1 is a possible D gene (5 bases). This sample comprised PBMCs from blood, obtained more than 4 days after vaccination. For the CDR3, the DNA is TGTGCCAGCAGCTTATCAGGGTTACGGGAGACCCAGTACTTC. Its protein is CASSLSGLRETQYF.